This T cell receptor beta chain was obtained from a study of cytomegalovirus exposure and HLA in healthy donors. Only a few counts were recorded for this clone. Its antigen is still unknown. A read error may produce the germline difference seen at one junction end. The CDR3 covers 16 residues. Germline V gives CDR1 LNHNV, CDR2 YYDKDF (reference sequence). With 60 Vbeta and 13 Jbeta primers, the PCR was carried out. Data came from immunoSEQ multiplex PCR; TCRdb stores just in-frame clones and leaves some out. The data show 200,000 or so clones, 70% to 80% seen once. Study outcomes and limitations: With later analysis, a missense DCLRE1C variant became linked to TCR beta V- and J-gene trimming. Generally TCR sequences proved uncommon, though certain public TCRs appeared in numerous donors.

The sequence came from a girl under 10 years old in good health and CMV-seronegative. The sequenced sample consisted of PBMCs. The genes are TRBV15 and TRBJ2-7, with 10 bases fitting TRBD2. The CDR3 DNA reads TGTGCCACCAGCAGGGAACGACTAGCGGGTAGCTACCAGCAGTACTTC. Translation: CATSRERLAGSYQQYF.